This T cell receptor beta chain was profiled in a study of blood T cell repertoires in COVID-19. At the level of the study: Italy, Spain and the United States were the sources of the convalescent and acute COVID-19 samples. The analysed material was cDNA or gDNA that came from T cells, B-cell-depleted T cells, or PBMCs.

V shed 4 bases and J shed 5 bases, with 8 bases lying between them. Per germline, CDR1 MGHDK and CDR2 SYGVNS. The CDR3 totals 12 residues. With regard to this clone: The sample carries other DNA sequences with the same CDR3.

As originally analysed: Amplification from reference gene primers served as the basis for estimated nucleated cell counts. The data were produced by immunoSEQ multiplex PCR, yet TCRdb's version contains in-frame clones alone and is incomplete. V and J calls and clone size are those listed in that table; D and trimming were worked out from the DNA. The table includes about 14,000 clones, roughly 72% detected once. The gene calls are TRBV25-1 and TRBJ1-2; D is uncertain. The specimen sequenced was peripheral blood. This receptor was identified in a man aged 65 to 85 with acute or convalescent COVID-19. CDR3 DNA: TGTGCCAGCAGTGGTACTCCGTATGGCTACACCTTC. It codes for CASSGTPYGYTF.